Sequencing of this T cell receptor (beta chain) was carried out in a study of T cell repertoires in cytomegalovirus infection. From the reads, TCRdb called clonotypes with MiXCR, one entry per CDR3 protein. Of 200,000 to 250,000 distinct CDR3 sequences listed, roughly 22% are singletons. Overall study results and limits: HLA-C-restricted TCR beta clonotypes specific for CMV led the ex vivo response. Carriage of CMV together with the relevant HLA was identifiable through cumulative public TCR beta family frequency.

Remarks on this clonotype: Its antigen remains unknown.

The trim removed 5 bases at V and 6 bases at J, leaving 6 bases unmatched. The CDR3 covers 13 residues. The germline V gene encodes CDR1 SNHLY and CDR2 FYNNEI. The chain is built from TRBV2 and TRBJ2-7; TRBD1 aligns across 8 bases. The TCR sequence derives from a human donor in good health (CMV status not recorded). Some clones in this sample may be carry-over from other donors' samples. Sequencing was done on a sample of CD8+ T cells from PBMCs. CDR3 sequence reads: CASSQDRGGEQYF. The CDR3 DNA is TGTGCCAGCAGTCAAGACAGGGGTGGCGAGCAGTACTTC.